This is a list of T cell receptor beta chains from one sample in a study of blood T cell repertoires in COVID-19. Clones were sequenced by immunoSEQ multiplex PCR, and TCRdb holds only the in-frame ones, with some missing. The sample consists of approximately 200,000 clones, roughly 80% of them appearing once. Sequenced: PBMCs or T cells enriched from blood (not recorded which). Source of these receptors: a man aged 35 to 55 who had recovered from COVID-19. Both conserved end residues are part of each CDR3. D genes are given only for firm matches. The size of a clone is reported for some rows only, either as once, few or many, or as a class for expanded clones.

>TRBJ1-1|TRBV2|NA|NA
CASIQQERTEAFF
TGTGCCAGCATTCAACAGGAACGCACTGAAGCTTTCTTT
>TRBJ2-4|TRBV18|NA|once
CASSTDLQGRRYF
TGTGCCAGCTCAACCGACTTACAGGGTAGGAGGTACTTC
>TRBJ2-1|TRBV5-1|TRBD2|NA
CASSAGRGTSGRSRGEQFF
TGCGCCAGCAGCGCGGGCCGGGGGACTAGCGGGAGGAGCAGGGGTGAGCAGTTCTTC
>TRBJ1-2|TRBV29-1|NA|NA
CSVFRQARGYTF
TGCAGCGTTTTTAGACAGGCTAGGGGCTACACCTTC
>TRBJ2-6|TRBV28|TRBD2|NA
CASTKPMGGGDSGANVLTF
TGTGCCAGCACCAAGCCTATGGGGGGAGGGGACTCTGGGGCCAACGTCCTGACTTTC
>TRBJ1-1|TRBV10-3|NA|NA
CAISDSQMRVEGNTEAFF
TGTGCCATCAGCGACTCTCAGATGAGGGTGGAGGGGAACACTGAAGCTTTCTTT
>TRBJ2-7|TRBV28|NA|NA
CASSYRASMGEQYF
TGTGCCAGCAGTTACAGGGCCTCTATGGGCGAGCAGTACTTC
>TRBJ1-1|TRBV30|NA|NA
CAWRDIRLPNTEAFF
TGTGCCTGGAGAGATATCAGGCTACCGAACACTGAAGCTTTCTTT
>TRBJ2-3|TRBV24-1|TRBD2|once
CATSDSPRTSGMTDTQYF
TGTGCCACCAGTGATTCCCCTCGGACTAGCGGGATGACAGATACGCAGTATTTT
>TRBJ1-1|TRBV11-2|NA|NA
CASSFLGLTNTEAFF
TGTGCCAGCAGCTTCTTGGGCCTGACGAACACTGAAGCTTTCTTT
>TRBJ1-5|TRBV5-4|NA|NA
CASSVDSHQPQHF
TGTGCCAGCAGCGTCGACAGCCATCAGCCCCAGCATTTT
>TRBJ2-5|TRBV7-2|NA|few
CASSLDDKETQYF
TGTGCCAGCAGCTTAGATGACAAAGAGACCCAGTACTTC
>TRBJ1-6|TRBV5-6|TRBD1|NA
CASSLIMTGVSPLHF
TGTGCCAGCAGCTTGATAATGACAGGGGTATCACCCCTCCACTTT
>TRBJ2-5|TRBV7-3|TRBD2|NA
CASGSGAQETQYF
TGTGCCAGCGGTAGCGGGGCTCAAGAGACCCAGTACTTC
>TRBJ2-1|TRBV11-2|TRBD2|once
CASSLPAGSNEQFF
TGTGCCAGCAGCCTCCCAGCGGGGTCCAATGAGCAGTTCTTC
>TRBJ2-1|TRBV5-1|NA|NA
CASSLVPGVDNEQFF
TGCGCCAGCAGCTTGGTTCCGGGAGTGGACAATGAGCAGTTCTTC
>TRBJ2-3|TRBV2|TRBD2|NA
CASSVGGAGTDTQYF
TGTGCCAGCAGTGTGGGAGGGGCCGGCACAGATACGCAGTATTTT
>TRBJ1-4|TRBV5-1|NA|few
CASSWGPGLTNEKLFF
TGCGCCAGCAGCTGGGGGCCAGGGTTAACTAATGAAAAACTGTTTTTT
>TRBJ1-2|TRBV6-2/TRBV6-3|NA|NA
CASSYRARGYTF
TGTGCCAGCAGTTACCGTGCGAGGGGCTACACCTTC
>TRBJ2-1|TRBV2|NA|NA
CASSVSVEQFF
TGTGCCAGCAGTGTGTCGGTTGAGCAGTTCTTC
>TRBJ1-2|TRBV19|NA|NA
CASTLGGSNYGYTF
TGTGCCAGTACCCTCGGGGGATCCAACTATGGCTACACCTTC
>TRBJ2-5|TRBV9|TRBD2|NA
CASSVWASGSQETQYF
TGTGCCAGCAGCGTATGGGCTAGCGGATCTCAAGAGACCCAGTACTTC
>TRBJ2-1|TRBV7-2|TRBD1|NA
CASSYRGEDTSNEQFF
TGTGCCAGCAGCTACAGGGGCGAGGACACAAGCAATGAGCAGTTCTTC
>TRBJ1-2|TRBV28|NA|NA
CASSRLNIYGYTF
TGTGCCAGCAGCCGGTTAAATATCTATGGCTACACCTTC
>TRBJ2-5|TRBV30|NA|NA
CAWGLPRGFQETQYF
TGTGCCTGGGGACTTCCCCGGGGTTTCCAAGAGACCCAGTACTTC
>TRBJ1-3|TRBV6-5|TRBD1|NA
CASVPGGWNTIYF
TGTGCCAGTGTCCCAGGGGGCTGGAACACCATATATTTT
>TRBJ2-1|TRBV19|TRBD2|NA
CASKAPAGVSDEQFF
TGTGCCAGTAAGGCTCCAGCGGGAGTAAGTGATGAGCAGTTCTTC
>TRBJ2-1|TRBV28|NA|NA
CASSLLYNEQFF
TGTGCCAGCAGTTTACTCTATAATGAGCAGTTCTTC
>TRBJ1-1|TRBV2|NA|NA
CASGGGGLFYQAFF
TGTGCCAGCGGGGGGGGCGGACTATTTTATCAAGCTTTCTTT
>TRBJ1-4|TRBV5-1|TRBD1|once
CASRLTGGDEKLFF
TGCGCCAGCAGGTTGACAGGGGGCGATGAAAAACTGTTTTTT
>TRBJ2-1|TRBV11-2|TRBD2|NA
CASSLGGGEQFF
TGTGCCAGCAGCTTAGGGGGGGGTGAGCAGTTCTTC
>TRBJ1-2|TRBV10-3|NA|NA
CAISESKQGTTNYGYTF
TGTGCCATCAGTGAGTCGAAACAGGGAACTACAAACTATGGCTACACCTTC
>TRBJ1-2|TRBV3-1/TRBV3-2|NA|NA
CASSPDSNYGYTF
TGTGCCAGCAGCCCGGACAGTAACTATGGCTACACCTTC
>TRBJ2-7|TRBV9|NA|NA
CASSVGGESSYEQYF
TGTGCCAGCAGCGTAGGTGGAGAGAGCTCCTACGAGCAGTACTTC
>TRBJ2-3|TRBV5-1|TRBD2|NA
CASSLPESRLAALTDTQYF
TGCGCCAGCAGCTTGCCGGAGTCAAGACTAGCGGCACTCACAGATACGCAGTATTTT
>TRBJ2-1|TRBV19|NA|NA
CASSLTRTSYNEQFF
TGTGCCAGTAGTCTCACCCGGACTTCGTACAATGAGCAGTTCTTC
>TRBJ2-7|TRBV29-1|TRBD1|once
CSVGTGVHEQYF
TGCAGCGTGGGGACAGGGGTTCACGAGCAGTACTTC
>TRBJ1-2|TRBV5-4|TRBD1|NA
CASSFGQGPSYGYTF
TGTGCCAGCAGCTTCGGACAGGGACCTTCCTATGGCTACACCTTC
>TRBJ2-3|TRBV27|NA|NA
CASKHRDIHTDTQYF
TGTGCCAGCAAACATCGGGACATCCACACAGATACGCAGTATTTT
>TRBJ2-2|TRBV25-1|TRBD1|few
CASSERGRNTGELFF
TGTGCCAGCAGTGAAAGGGGGCGAAACACCGGGGAGCTGTTTTTT
>TRBJ1-4|TRBV15|NA|NA
CATSRDKEIEKLFF
TGTGCCACCAGCAGAGATAAGGAGATCGAAAAACTGTTTTTT
>TRBJ2-3|TRBV7-6|NA|NA
CASSPRFAVSTDTQYF
TGTGCCAGCAGCCCAAGGTTTGCGGTTAGCACAGATACGCAGTATTTT
>TRBJ2-2|TRBV19|NA|once
CASSILGSDTGELFF
TGTGCCAGTAGTATCCTCGGGAGCGATACCGGGGAGCTGTTTTTT
>TRBJ2-5|TRBV6-2/TRBV6-3|NA|NA
CASTPRGQETQYF
TGTGCCAGCACCCCGCGGGGACAAGAGACCCAGTACTTC
>TRBJ1-3|TRBV27|NA|NA
CASSFRSSGNTIYF
TGTGCCAGCAGTTTCCGTAGCTCTGGAAACACCATATATTTT
>TRBJ2-7|TRBV5-1|TRBD1|few
CASSLAGGADEQYF
TGCGCCAGCAGCTTGGCAGGGGGCGCGGACGAGCAGTACTTC
>TRBJ2-5|TRBV25-1|TRBD1|NA
CASKGDRVKETQYF
TGTGCCAGCAAGGGGGACAGGGTTAAAGAGACCCAGTACTTC
>TRBJ2-1|TRBV6-2/TRBV6-3|TRBD1|NA
CASSYPTGTGHYNEQFF
TGTGCCAGCAGTTACCCTACCGGGACAGGGCACTACAATGAGCAGTTCTTC
>TRBJ2-1|TRBV4-2|TRBD2|NA
CASSRNLAGENEQFF
TGTGCCAGCAGCCGGAATCTAGCGGGTGAGAATGAGCAGTTCTTC
>TRBJ2-7|TRBV5-1|TRBD2|NA
CASTLRAGLAGHEQYF
TGCGCCAGCACCCTAAGGGCCGGACTAGCGGGACACGAGCAGTACTTC
>TRBJ2-5|TRBV7-2|NA|once
CASSLLGGQETQYF
TGTGCCAGCAGCCTACTAGGGGGACAAGAGACCCAGTACTTC
>TRBJ2-1|TRBV3-1/TRBV3-2|TRBD2|NA
CASSLGLAGSYEQFF
TGTGCCAGCAGCCTCGGACTAGCGGGAAGCTATGAGCAGTTCTTC
>TRBJ2-1|TRBV20-1|TRBD2|once
CSAGTSVEQFF
TGCAGTGCTGGGACTAGCGTAGAGCAGTTCTTC
>TRBJ1-2|TRBV27|NA|NA
CASSKGVTYGYTF
TGTGCCAGCAGTAAAGGGGTTACCTATGGCTACACCTTC
>TRBJ2-7|TRBV18|TRBD2|NA
CASSSTSGSSYEQYF
TGTGCCAGCTCATCGACTAGCGGGAGCTCCTACGAGCAGTACTTC